The 12 T cell receptor beta chains reported below all come from one sample, sequenced in a study of blood T cell repertoires in COVID-19. Here immunoSEQ multiplex PCR was the method, and the copy in TCRdb shows in-frame clones only, minus some. The table includes under 250,000 clones, 70% to 90% detected once. The specimen was peripheral blood. The receptors derive from a man in his fifties or sixties with COVID-19, enrolled during active disease.

The V gene is TRBV27, the J gene TRBJ2-1; D is perhaps TRBD2 (5 bases). The germline gives CDR1 MNHEY, CDR2 SMNVEV (reference sequence). V lost 2 bases to trimming and J lost 0 bases, with 14 bases between them. This CDR3 comprises 17 residues. CDR3 sequence reads: CASSLRAGSSSYNEQFF. CDR3 bases: TGTGCCAGCAGTTTAAGGGCGGGTTCCAGCTCCTACAATGAGCAGTTCTTC.

The gene calls are TRBV6-1 and TRBJ2-3; TRBD2 matches 8 bases. Germline V gene sequence: CDR1 MNHNS, CDR2 SASEGT. Trimming cost V 1 base and J 3 bases; bases outside gene matches: 3. The CDR3 runs 15 residues. The CDR3 is CASSEGGLVTDTQYF. The CDR3 region has the DNA TGTGCCAGCAGTGAAGGGGGACTAGTAACAGATACGCAGTATTTT.

This chain links TRBV30 with TRBJ2-7; possibly TRBD1 for D (6 bases). V lost 2 bases and J 6 bases, leaving 17 bases between the germline ends. CDR1 GTSNPN and CDR2 SVGIG come from the germline V gene (reference sequence). CDR3 size: 14 residues. CDR3 DNA: TGTGCCTGGAGTACGGGACAAGGGAAGATCGAGCAGTACTTC. Translation: CAWSTGQGKIEQYF. Variable domain in full (rest from reference TRBV30 and TRBJ2-7): SQTIHQWPATLVQPVGSPLSLECTVEGTSNPNLYWYRQAAGRGLQLLFYSVGIGQISSEVPQNLSASRPQDRQFILSSKKLLLSDSGFYLCAWSTGQGKIEQYFGPGTRLTVT.

The chain carries TRBV19 and TRBJ2-4, with 9 bases lining up with TRBD2. The CDR3 loop spans 18 amino acids. V was clipped by 3 bases and J by 0 bases; unmatched bases: 9. CDR1 is LNHDA, CDR2 SQIVND, per germline (reference sequence). CDR3 nucleotides: TGTGCCAGTAGTATCGGGGCCAGCGGGGGGAGAGCCAAAAACATTCAGTACTTC. Amino acid sequence: CASSIGASGGRAKNIQYF. Based on the CDR3 plus reference TRBV19 and TRBJ2-4, the full variable domain is DGGITQSPKYLFRKEGQNVTLSCEQNLNHDAMYWYRQDPGQGLRLIYYSQIVNDFQKGDIAEGYSVSREKKESFPLTVTSAQKNPTAFYLCASSIGASGGRAKNIQYFGAGTRLSVL.

The table lists this clone with a few counts. The chain is built from TRBV6-5 and TRBJ2-1; D not certain. Trimming took 8 bases from V and 6 from J, leaving 11 bases between them. The germline V gene encodes CDR1 MNHEY and CDR2 SVGAGI. The length of the CDR3 is 12 residues. The CDR3 here is CASWASLNEQFF. Written as DNA, the CDR3 is TGTGCCAGCTGGGCCAGCCTCAATGAGCAGTTCTTC.

J is TRBJ2-5 and V is TRBV6-5; a weak D match, TRBD2 (7 bases). The CDR3 runs to 15 residues. Per germline, CDR1 MNHEY and CDR2 SVGAGI. With 2 bases removed from V and 4 bases from J, the gap between germline ends came to 14 bases. This CDR3 reads CASSYAGALGETQYF. DNA of the CDR3: TGTGCCAGCAGTTACGCGGGGGCTCTAGGAGAGACCCAGTACTTC.

The chain combines TRBV5-5 with TRBJ2-1; no definite D call. Deletions cut 5 bases from V and 3 bases from J, with 15 bases between. The germline V gene encodes CDR1 SGHKS and CDR2 YYEKEE (reference sequence). The CDR3 has 15 residues. The CDR3 loop is CASREWKPFYNEQFF. The CDR3 nucleotides read TGTGCCAGCAGGGAGTGGAAGCCGTTCTACAATGAGCAGTTCTTC.

The J gene is TRBJ2-1, the V gene TRBV14; D may be TRBD2 (6 bases). Per germline, CDR1 SGHDN and CDR2 FVKESK. Trimming took 3 bases from V and 6 from J, leaving 15 bases between them. The CDR3 has 15 residues. The chain's CDR3 is CASSQAGHDGNEQFF. The CDR3 nucleotides read TGTGCCAGCAGCCAGGCGGGGCACGACGGCAATGAGCAGTTCTTC. The full variable domain, rest sourced from reference TRBV14 and TRBJ2-1, is EAGVTQFPSHSVIEKGQTVTLRCDPISGHDNLYWYRRVMGKEIKFLLHFVKESKQDESGMPNNRFLAERTGGTYSTLKVQPAELEDSGVYFCASSQAGHDGNEQFFGPGTRLTVL.

The chain's CDR3 is CASSLTGANTEAFF. In DNA form, the CDR3 reads TGTGCCAGCAGCTTAACGGGAGCGAACACTGAAGCTTTCTTT. V gene TRBV11-3 combines with J gene TRBJ1-1; D is unclear. V was pared by 2 bases and J by 1 base, with 8 bases between. This CDR3 has 14 residues. The germline V gene encodes CDR1 SGHNT and CDR2 YENEEA.

V and J are TRBV6-5 and TRBJ1-5; TRBD1 aligns across 7 bases. The CDR3 runs 15 residues. The germline gives CDR1 MNHEY, CDR2 SVGAGI. After removal of 9 bases from V and 3 bases from J, the junction contained 11 bases not matched to a gene. The DNA of the CDR3 is TGTGCCAGTAGGTACCCCGGGACAGCCAATCAGCCCCAGCATTTT. It specifies CASRYPGTANQPQHF.

This chain joins TRBV7-8 and TRBJ2-7, with TRBD2 identical over 8 bases. V was clipped by 5 bases and J by 7 bases; unmatched bases: 13. Germline V gives CDR1 SGHVS, CDR2 FQNEAQ. The CDR3 runs 15 residues. CDR3 loop: CASSPTGRGTGEQYF. The CDR3 coding sequence is TGTGCCAGCAGCCCCACCGGGAGGGGGACGGGGGAGCAGTACTTC.

The V and J genes are TRBV29-1 and TRBJ1-1; D call uncertain. CDR1 and CDR2 from the germline V gene are SQVTM and ANQGSEA. The germline V and J ends were trimmed by 6 bases and 2 bases, with 13 bases remaining between them. This CDR3 comprises 13 residues. CDR3 sequence: CSVKLPTNTEAFF. The CDR3 nucleotides are TGCAGCGTAAAGCTGCCTACTAACACTGAAGCTTTCTTT.